The 24 T cell receptor beta chains below all came from one sample that was sequenced in a study of CD8+ T cells in alopecia areata (dated by TCRdb to 2016 to 2019). The library was made by the immunoSEQ multiplex PCR assay. For TCR sequencing, RNA was extracted from every sample and reverse transcribed into cDNA to serve as template. TCRdb obtained this table from immuneACCESS and retained in-frame rearrangements with V and J assigned. These tables miss some clones; where compared with another copy, unresolved V genes account for less than half of the shortfall, and the remainder is unexplained. The sample table lists about 110,000 clones, approximately 60% of them with a count of one. The leading ten clones occupy roughly 20% of the sample. Sequenced: CD8+ T cells sorted from blood. These receptors were taken from a human donor in good health.

This clone was seen more than once but under ten times. A much more abundant neighbour one base away suggests this may be a read error. This sample includes further DNA sequences coding for the same CDR3. This sequence joins TRBV11-2 and TRBJ1-5, with a tentative D call TRBD1 (5 bases). Germline V gives CDR1 SGHAT, CDR2 FQNNGV. V was cut by 1 base and J by 1 base, with 5 bases left in between. The CDR3 spans 14 residues. This CDR3 reads CASSLGQSNQPQHF. The CDR3 coding sequence is TGTGCCAGCAGCTTAGGACAGAGCAATCAGCCCCAGCATTTT.

This sequence joins TRBV5-1 and TRBJ2-3, with 8 bases identical to TRBD2. The CDR3 spans 16 residues. J lost 0 bases, V lost 2 bases, and 5 bases had no gene match. Per germline, CDR1 SGHRS and CDR2 YFSETQ. The CDR3 sequence: CASSFLGGESTDTQYF. CDR3 nucleotides: TGCGCCAGCAGCTTCCTCGGGGGGGAGAGCACAGATACGCAGTATTTT. The full variable domain, in which reference TRBV5-1 and TRBJ2-3 provide the parts outside the CDR3, is KAGVTQTPRYLIKTRGQQVTLSCSPISGHRSVSWYQQTPGQGLQFLFEYFSETQRNKGNFPGRFSGRQFSNSRSEMNVSTLELGDSALYLCASSFLGGESTDTQYFGPGTRLTVL.

The CDR3: CASALTGYNEQFF. CDR3 sequence (DNA): TGTGCCAGTGCATTAACAGGGTACAATGAGCAGTTCTTC. This sequence joins TRBV19 and TRBJ2-1; the D gene is possibly TRBD1 (6 bases). This CDR3 spans 13 amino acids. CDR1 and CDR2 (germline): LNHDA, SQIVND (reference sequence). Trimming stripped 8 bases from V and 4 bases from J, with 12 bases between.

Concerning this clone itself: One end of the junction does not line up with germline, which may come from a read error. This chain connects TRBV2 to TRBJ1-6; D is undetermined. CDR3 length: 10 residues. Looked up from germline, CDR1 is SNHLY and CDR2 is FYNNEI. The DNA for the CDR3 is TGTGCCAGCAGTTCCGGGATTCCAAACTTT. Its translation is CASSSGIPNF.

The chain recombines TRBV19 with TRBJ1-2, with 8 bases identical to TRBD1. V gave up 10 bases and J gave up 0 bases; unmatched junction bases: 10. Per germline, CDR1 LNHDA and CDR2 SQIVND (reference sequence). This CDR3 is 15 amino acids long. CDR3 residues: CATLDREPANYGYTF. For the CDR3, the DNA is TGTGCCACTCTGGACAGGGAGCCAGCTAACTATGGCTACACCTTC.

The chain has TRBV6-5 and TRBJ1-1; D is possibly TRBD1 (5 bases). The CDR3 consists of 10 residues. CDR1 and CDR2 (germline): MNHEY, SVGAGI. CDR3 sequence (DNA): TGTGTGTCAGGGCACACTGAAGCTTTCTTT. Its translation: CVSGHTEAFF.

This chain connects TRBV4-2 to TRBJ1-5, with 10 bases aligning to TRBD1. V shed 0 bases and J 5 bases; nucleotides not matched to a gene: 1. Per the germline V gene, CDR1 is LGHNA and CDR2 is YNFKEQ. This CDR3 is 15 amino acids long. The CDR3, as DNA: TGTGCCAGCAGCCAAGAGGGACAGGGGTATCAGCCCCAGCATTTT. Translation gives CASSQEGQGYQPQHF.

The chain carries TRBV13 and TRBJ1-6; 7 bases line up with TRBD1. Germline CDR1 reads PRHDT; CDR2 reads FYEKMQ (reference sequence). The CDR3 length is 16 residues. Trimming removed 5 bases from V and 11 bases from J; junction bases left unmatched: 15. In DNA, the CDR3 is TGTGCCAGCAGCGAACCGACAGGGAAGGGCCGCGCACCCCTCCACTTT. Translation gives CASSEPTGKGRAPLHF. Drawing the rest from reference TRBV13 and TRBJ1-6, the complete variable domain is AAGVIQSPRHLIKEKRETATLKCYPIPRHDTVYWYQQGPGQDPQFLISFYEKMQSDKGSIPDRFSAQQFSDYHSELNMSSLELGDSALYFCASSEPTGKGRAPLHFGNGTRLTVT.

The chain couples TRBV4-3 to TRBJ2-5, with D possibly matching TRBD1 (6 bases). This CDR3 contains 16 residues. V lost 1 base to trimming and J lost 5 bases, with 17 bases between them. Germline V CDR1 and CDR2: LGHNA, YSLEER. CDR3 sequence: CASSQALGQDVETQYF. CDR3 DNA: TGCGCCAGCAGCCAAGCTTTGGGACAAGATGTGGAGACCCAGTACTTC.

The V call is TRBV29-1, the J call TRBJ1-2; D gene unclear. Trimming took off 8 bases at V and 7 bases at J, with 20 bases between the two ends. This CDR3 comprises 13 residues. Germline V lookup: CDR1 SQVTM, CDR2 ANQGSEA. The CDR3 sequence: CSPPRAGRVGYTF. CDR3 bases: TGCAGCCCCCCCCGGGCAGGACGTGTTGGCTACACCTTC. Filled out from reference TRBV29-1 and TRBJ1-2, the complete variable domain reads SAVISQKPSRDICQRGTSLTIQCQVDSQVTMMFWYRQQPGQSLTLIATANQGSEATYESGFVIDKFPISRPNLTFSTLTVSNMSPEDSSIYLCSPPRAGRVGYTFGSGTRLTVV.

This clone occurred once. The V call is TRBV13, the J call TRBJ2-3; 8 bases map to TRBD1. The CDR3 sequence is 18 residues long. V gave up 0 bases and J gave up 5 bases; unmatched junction bases: 13. The V gene's germline CDR1 is PRHDT and CDR2 FYEKMQ (reference sequence). CDR3 nucleotide sequence: TGTGCCAGCAGCTTAGGTGGACAGGGTTCTCAGATCGAAGATACGCAGTATTTT. Amino acids: CASSLGGQGSQIEDTQYF.

The chain uses TRBV27 and TRBJ2-1, with TRBD2 matching over 13 bases. Germline V gene lookup returns CDR1 MNHEY and CDR2 SMNVEV (reference sequence). With V trimmed by 5 bases and J by 5 bases, 3 bases remained unmatched. This CDR3 contains 15 residues. CDR3 DNA sequence: TGTGCCAGCAGTGGCGGGACTAGCGGGAACAATGAGCAGTTCTTC. It encodes CASSGGTSGNNEQFF.

The CDR3 nucleotides read TGTGCCAGCAGCTTAGGCCTGGCGACAGGGACTAATGAAAAACTGTTTTTT. It encodes CASSLGLATGTNEKLFF. The chain uses TRBV13 and TRBJ1-4, with 7 bases lining up with TRBD1. V lost 0 bases to trimming and J lost 2 bases; unmatched junction nucleotides: 6. The length of the CDR3 is 17 residues. CDR1 PRHDT and CDR2 FYEKMQ come from the germline V gene (reference sequence). Supplemented by reference TRBV13 and TRBJ1-4, the full variable domain reads AAGVIQSPRHLIKEKRETATLKCYPIPRHDTVYWYQQGPGQDPQFLISFYEKMQSDKGSIPDRFSAQQFSDYHSELNMSSLELGDSALYFCASSLGLATGTNEKLFFGSGTQLSVL.

The chain links TRBV13 to TRBJ2-3; D gene unclear. The germline CDR1 and CDR2 sequences are PRHDT and FYEKMQ (reference sequence). V lost 0 bases to trimming and J lost 10 bases, with 14 bases between them. The CDR3 runs 14 residues. The DNA of the CDR3 is TGTGCCAGCAGCTTAGGACTACTCGCCAGTTCGCAGTATTTT. This gives the protein CASSLGLLASSQYF.

Worth noting for this clone: In the same sample, other DNA sequences code for this CDR3. The gene calls are TRBV5-6 and TRBJ1-1; D is perhaps TRBD1 (6 bases). Germline V gene sequence: CDR1 SGHDT, CDR2 YYEEEE. The CDR3 totals 13 residues. The V end was cut by 4 bases, the J end by 1 base, with 8 bases between. CDR3 nucleotide sequence: TGTGCCAGCAGCAGGGGACAGAACACTGAAGCTTTCTTT. Its translation: CASSRGQNTEAFF.

This clone showed up just a few times. The V call is TRBV6-5, the J call TRBJ1-2, with 9 bases matching TRBD1. Germline lookup yields CDR1 MNHEY and CDR2 SVGAGI. The CDR3 spans 14 residues. V shed 0 bases and J 4 bases; nucleotides not matched to a gene: 0. This chain's CDR3 is CASSYSGQGYGYTF. DNA for the CDR3: TGTGCCAGCAGTTACTCGGGACAGGGCTATGGCTACACCTTC.

The rearrangement joins TRBV29-1 to TRBJ2-1, with TRBD2 identical over 13 bases. This CDR3 contains 15 residues. Germline V gene data show CDR1 as SQVTM and CDR2 as ANQGSEA. J lost 7 bases, V lost 3 bases, and 6 bases had no gene match. In DNA, the CDR3 is TGCAGCGTTGAGTATCCGGGACTAGCGGGGAATGAGCAGTTCTTC. Translated, it gives CSVEYPGLAGNEQFF.

This chain connects TRBV6-5 to TRBJ1-1; 7 nucleotides align to TRBD1. Germline CDR1 reads MNHEY; CDR2 reads SVGAGI. V shed 6 bases, J shed 3 bases, and the junction held 7 bases outside the gene matches. This CDR3 is 14 amino acids long. This chain's CDR3 is CASSHRGLDTEAFF. The CDR3 bases are TGTGCCAGCAGCCACAGGGGCTTGGACACTGAAGCTTTCTTT.

This clone was observed a few times. V gene TRBV29-1 combines with J gene TRBJ1-2; 7 bases match TRBD1. V dropped 3 bases and J dropped 0; count of bases not matched to a gene: 10. Germline CDR1 is SQVTM and CDR2 is ANQGSEA. The CDR3 is made up of 16 amino acids. CDR3: CSVDRPRGGSNYGYTF. CDR3 bases: TGCAGCGTTGACAGGCCGAGAGGGGGCTCTAACTATGGCTACACCTTC. Full variable domain (missing parts from reference TRBV29-1 and TRBJ1-2): SAVISQKPSRDICQRGTSLTIQCQVDSQVTMMFWYRQQPGQSLTLIATANQGSEATYESGFVIDKFPISRPNLTFSTLTVSNMSPEDSSIYLCSVDRPRGGSNYGYTFGSGTRLTVV.

This clone was counted between two and nine times. J is TRBJ2-5 and V is TRBV2; unclear D gene. Germline V gene data show CDR1 as SNHLY and CDR2 as FYNNEI. V was cut by 3 bases and J by 2 bases, with 7 bases left in between. This CDR3 is 13 amino acids long. Here the CDR3 DNA reads TGTGCCAGCAGTGATCCGAATCAAGAGACCCAGTACTTC. Residues: CASSDPNQETQYF.

This clone has just a few counts. The V and J genes are TRBV5-4 and TRBJ2-5; 7 nucleotides match TRBD2. Trimming cost V 4 bases and J 2 bases; bases outside gene matches: 5. CDR3 size: 14 residues. CDR1 and CDR2 (germline): SGHNT, YYREEE (reference sequence). Here the CDR3 reads CASSLRAGQETQYF. The CDR3 DNA follows: TGTGCCAGCAGCCTTCGAGCGGGGCAAGAGACCCAGTACTTC.

The V gene is TRBV13, the J gene TRBJ1-6; D is unclear. Germline CDR1 PRHDT, CDR2 FYEKMQ (reference sequence). V lost 2 bases and J 10 bases, leaving 12 bases between the germline ends. The CDR3 length is 14 residues. The CDR3 region is CASSLLGSRSPLHF. The CDR3 nucleotides read TGTGCCAGCAGCTTATTGGGCAGCCGCTCACCCCTCCACTTT. Full variable domain (missing parts from reference TRBV13 and TRBJ1-6): AAGVIQSPRHLIKEKRETATLKCYPIPRHDTVYWYQQGPGQDPQFLISFYEKMQSDKGSIPDRFSAQQFSDYHSELNMSSLELGDSALYFCASSLLGSRSPLHFGNGTRLTVT.

The J gene is TRBJ2-7, the V gene TRBV28; a possible D gene is TRBD1 (7 bases). This CDR3 has 18 residues. Trimming pared 2 bases from V and 0 bases from J, leaving 20 bases between. Germline loops: CDR1 MDHEN, CDR2 SYDVKM. The CDR3 sequence is CASSLRVWRGQSSYEQYF. In DNA, the CDR3 is TGTGCCAGCAGTTTAAGGGTCTGGAGGGGGCAGAGCTCCTACGAGCAGTACTTC.

The chain combines TRBV28 with TRBJ2-7; D may be TRBD2 (5 bases). The CDR3 is 12 amino acids. Germline CDR1 MDHEN, CDR2 SYDVKM. Trimming removed 7 bases from V and 7 bases from J, with 14 bases in between. Here the CDR3 reads CASNWAEEEQYF. The DNA for the CDR3 is TGTGCCAGCAACTGGGCGGAGGAGGAGCAGTACTTC.